Listed below are T cell receptor beta chains from one sample, sequenced in a study of spatial heterogeneity in lung cancer. A single record per CDR3 protein comes from TCRdb applying MiXCR to the 5' RACE reads. The table shows 10,000 to 15,000 distinct CDR3 sequences, with less than 8% occurring only once. The sequences come from lung tumor tissue, collected at surgery. The receptors stem from a female donor with early-stage non-small cell lung cancer. Each CDR3 is given with its conserved first and last residue. A D gene is named only where the DNA matches it firmly. Expanded clones are given a class, and other clones once, few, many or no size at all.

TRBJ2-1,TRBD2,TRBV7-9,-,CASSLALAGAYNEQFF,TGTGCCAGCAGCTTAGCCCTAGCGGGAGCCTACAATGAGCAGTTCTTC
TRBJ2-7,-,TRBV7-2,many,CASSLSRPVYEQYF,TGTGCCAGCAGCCTATCCCGGCCGGTCTACGAGCAGTACTTC
TRBJ2-2,TRBD2,TRBV28,medium-sized,CASSRGRDPVGELFF,TGTGCCAGCAGTAGAGGGAGGGATCCGGTCGGGGAGCTGTTTTTT
TRBJ2-2,TRBD2,TRBV12-3/TRBV12-4,many,CASSSTSGRAGELFF,TGTGCCAGCAGTTCGACTAGCGGGAGGGCCGGGGAGCTGTTTTTT
TRBJ1-2,-,TRBV9,many,CASSPRVSGGNYGYTF,TGTGCCAGCAGTCCGAGGGTCAGTGGCGGTAACTATGGCTACACCTTC
TRBJ1-5,-,TRBV20-1,few,CSAGQGRSNQPQHF,TGCAGTGCTGGCCAGGGAAGGAGCAATCAGCCCCAGCATTTT
TRBJ1-1,TRBD1,TRBV20-1,many,CSARARGRGTTEAFF,TGCAGTGCTAGAGCCCGGGGCAGGGGGACCACTGAAGCTTTCTTT
TRBJ1-1,-,TRBV10-3,many,CAISEYRGDTEAFF,TGTGCCATCAGTGAGTATAGGGGGGACACTGAAGCTTTCTTT
TRBJ1-3,TRBD1,TRBV9,many,CASSVNWGQGDGNTIYF,TGTGCCAGCAGCGTCAATTGGGGACAGGGAGACGGAAACACCATATATTTT
TRBJ2-7,TRBD1,TRBV2,medium-sized,CASIQTGTVFYEQYF,TGTGCCAGCATCCAGACCGGGACAGTATTCTACGAGCAGTACTTC
TRBJ1-4,-,TRBV6-6,few,CASSYLTENEKLFF,TGTGCCAGCAGTTACTTGACCGAGAATGAAAAACTGTTTTTT
TRBJ2-2,TRBD1,TRBV5-1,many,CASSLRGQVPGELFF,TGCGCCAGCAGCTTGAGGGGGCAGGTTCCCGGGGAGCTGTTTTTT
TRBJ1-6,-,TRBV28,many,CASSFNDRQNSPLHF,TGTGCCAGCAGTTTTAATGACAGACAAAATTCACCCCTCCACTTT
TRBJ1-2,-,TRBV18,many,CASSPDGERGYTF,TGTGCCAGCTCACCGGATGGGGAACGAGGCTACACCTTC
TRBJ2-2,-,TRBV19,many,CASTPKAGVATGELFF,TGTGCCAGTACCCCTAAGGCAGGGGTGGCCACCGGGGAGCTGTTTTTT
TRBJ2-5,TRBD1,TRBV7-2,many,CASSRGQGETQYF,TGTGCCAGCAGCCGTGGACAGGGGGAGACCCAGTACTTC
TRBJ2-5,-,TRBV5-1,medium-sized,CASSLKQETQYF,TGCGCCAGCAGCTTAAAACAAGAGACCCAGTACTTC
TRBJ2-2,-,TRBV5-5,-,CASSLRFAGTNTGELFF,TGTGCCAGCAGCTTGCGGTTTGCGGGGACGAACACCGGGGAGCTGTTTTTC
TRBJ2-7,TRBD1,TRBV11-1,few,CASSLPRGLGEQYF,TGTGCCAGCAGCCTTCCGAGGGGGCTGGGCGAGCAGTACTTC
TRBJ2-3,TRBD1,TRBV20-1,many,CSASGRGLADTQYF,TGCAGTGCTAGTGGCAGGGGGCTGGCAGATACGCAGTATTTT
TRBJ2-3,-,TRBV6-1,many,CASSSRTSTDTQYF,TGTGCCAGCAGTTCCAGGACAAGCACAGATACGCAGTATTTT
TRBJ2-3,-,TRBV20-1,many,CSAAFRESTDTQYF,TGCAGTGCCGCCTTTCGCGAGAGCACAGATACGCAGTATTTT
TRBJ1-5,-,TRBV21-1,-,CANFKQGESNQPQHF,TGTGCCAACTTCAAACAGGGGGAGAGCAATCAGCCCCAGCATTTT
TRBJ2-1,TRBD2,TRBV6-6,many,CASQPRAGVTYNEQFF,TGTGCCAGCCAACCACGGGCGGGAGTTACCTACAATGAGCAGTTCTTC
TRBJ1-5,-,TRBV18,many,CASSRGKDSNQPQHF,TGTGCCAGCTCACGGGGGAAGGATAGCAATCAGCCCCAGCATTTT
TRBJ1-1,-,TRBV7-2,many,CASSPLTEAFF,TGTGCCAGCAGCCCATTAACTGAAGCTTTCTTT
TRBJ2-1,-,TRBV12-3/TRBV12-4,many,CASRSGGNEQFF,TGTGCCAGCAGATCCGGGGGTAATGAGCAGTTCTTC
TRBJ2-4,-,TRBV4-2,many,CASSQVGWSDIQYF,TGTGCCAGCAGCCAAGTTGGGTGGTCCGACATTCAGTACTTC
TRBJ2-2,-,TRBV28,few,CASGRLANTGELFF,TGTGCCAGCGGTAGACTAGCGAACACCGGGGAGCTGTTTTTT
TRBJ2-7,-,TRBV6-2/TRBV6-3,-,CASSYNRVYDEQYF,TGTGCCAGCAGTTACAATCGGGTTTACGACGAGCAGTACTTC
TRBJ1-1,TRBD1,TRBV10-3,many,CAIRAPGQGFEAFF,TGTGCCATCAGGGCGCCGGGACAGGGCTTCGAAGCTTTCTTT
TRBJ1-6,-,TRBV6-1,medium-sized,CASSSQANSPLHF,TGTGCCAGCAGTTCTCAGGCGAATTCACCCCTCCACTTT
TRBJ1-5,-,TRBV5-4,many,CASSFGSPGNQPQHF,TGTGCCAGCAGCTTCGGGAGTCCGGGCAATCAGCCCCAGCATTTT
TRBJ2-6,-,TRBV5-1,many,CASSFVGSGANVLTF,TGCGCCAGCAGCTTCGTGGGCTCTGGGGCCAACGTCCTGACTTTC
TRBJ2-7,-,TRBV7-9,many,CASSFSVSYEQYF,TGTGCCAGCAGCTTCTCCGTATCCTACGAGCAGTACTTC
TRBJ1-2,-,TRBV20-1,medium-sized,CSASSGNYGYTF,TGCAGTGCTAGTTCTGGGAACTATGGCTACACCTTC
TRBJ2-3,-,TRBV2,once,CASSPLGTTDTQYF,TGTGCCAGCAGCCCGTTGGGGACAACAGATACGCAGTATTTT
TRBJ2-1,-,TRBV6-6,many,CASSKNRASSGYNEQFF,TGTGCCAGCAGTAAGAACAGGGCCAGTAGCGGGTATAATGAGCAGTTCTTC
TRBJ1-2,TRBD1,TRBV12-3/TRBV12-4,few,CASTLLGQGANGYTF,TGTGCCAGCACCCTGCTGGGACAGGGGGCCAATGGCTACACCTTC
TRBJ2-5,TRBD1,TRBV12-3/TRBV12-4,many,CASRPAGTAGQETQYF,TGTGCCAGCAGGCCAGCCGGGACAGCTGGCCAAGAGACCCAGTACTTC
TRBJ2-5,-,TRBV12-3/TRBV12-4,medium-sized,CASKRASGKTQYF,TGTGCCAGCAAGAGGGCCAGTGGAAAGACCCAGTACTTC
TRBJ1-6,TRBD1,TRBV4-2,medium-sized,CASSPGQPSSYNSPLHF,TGTGCCAGCAGCCCGGGACAGCCAAGCTCCTATAATTCACCCCTCCACTTT
TRBJ1-4,TRBD1,TRBV7-9,many,CASSAGQGGKEKLFF,TGTGCCAGCAGCGCCGGGCAGGGGGGAAAGGAAAAACTGTTTTTT